This T cell receptor (beta chain) was found in a study of blood T cell repertoires in COVID-19. The table lists this clone with a count of one. Original data processing: Reference gene primer amplification in the assay estimated nucleated cell counts. The method was immunoSEQ multiplex PCR; TCRdb's version includes in-frame clones alone and lacks a portion of them. V, J and clone size are those of that table, while D and trimming were read from the DNA. The sample contains 250,000 or so clones, approximately 86% of which appear only once. The germline V and J ends were trimmed by 4 bases and 4 bases, with 10 bases remaining between them. This CDR3 region has 13 residues. Per the germline V gene, CDR1 is WSHSY and CDR2 is SAAADI.

The material sequenced was peripheral blood. The chain combines TRBV10-2 with TRBJ1-2; D perhaps matches TRBD1 (6 bases). The receptor was isolated from a man between 40 and 49 years old with active or convalescent COVID-19. For the CDR3, the DNA is TGCGCCAGCAGTGCGACAGGCATCTATGGCTACACCTTC. This translates into CASSATGIYGYTF.